The 5 T cell receptor beta chains in this list originate from one sample, sequenced in a study of cytomegalovirus exposure and HLA in healthy donors. 13 Jbeta primers and 60 Vbeta primers were used for the PCR. The table came from immunoSEQ multiplex PCR; TCRdb's copy has only in-frame clones and leaves some out. This sample yields roughly 86,000 clones, of which 50% to 75% are seen a single time; under 4% belongs to the top ten. The sample was PBMCs. These receptors originate from a man between 25 and 39 years old in good health and CMV-seronegative.

The chain carries TRBV21-1 and TRBJ2-3; TRBD2 is the table's D call, not checked against the DNA. TRBV21-1 is listed as a pseudogene. This CDR3 comprises 16 residues. The CDR3 DNA sequence: TGTGCCAGCAGCAAAGTTAAACTAGCGGCCCGGCCTACGCAGTATTTT. Translated, it gives CASSKVKLAARPTQYF.

V and J are TRBV7-6 and TRBJ1-4; 10 bases are a match to TRBD1. Germline CDR1 is SGHVS and CDR2 is FNYEAQ. The CDR3 contains 17 residues. After removal of 5 bases from V and 4 bases from J, the junction contained 10 bases not matched to a gene. This chain's CDR3 is CASSETQGQGSNEKLFF. The CDR3 bases are TGTGCCAGCAGCGAAACCCAGGGACAGGGGAGTAATGAAAAACTGTTTTTT. Full variable domain (rest looked up from reference TRBV7-6 and TRBJ1-4): GAGVSQSPRYKVTKRGQDVALRCDPISGHVSLYWYRQALGQGPEFLTYFNYEAQQDKSGLPNDRFSAERPEGSISTLTIQRTEQRDSAMYRCASSETQGQGSNEKLFFGSGTQLSVL.

The CDR3 protein is CASSIVDYSNQPQHF. CDR3 in DNA: TGTGCCAGTAGTATAGTAGATTATAGCAATCAGCCCCAGCATTTT. The chain couples TRBV19 to TRBJ1-5; no firm D call. Germline loops: CDR1 LNHDA, CDR2 SQIVND (reference sequence). Trimming cost V 1 base and J 0 bases, with 7 bases left between them. The CDR3 spans 15 residues.

The rearrangement links TRBV20-1 to TRBJ1-4; TRBD1 is a possible D gene (6 bases). The CDR3 is 11 amino acids. CDR1 and CDR2 (germline): DFQATT, SNEGSKA (reference sequence). V shed 4 bases and J shed 8 bases, with 8 bases lying between them. The CDR3 loop is CSATGEEKLFF. For the CDR3, the DNA is TGCAGTGCTACAGGGGAGGAAAAACTGTTTTTT.

The chain employs TRBV5-1 and TRBJ2-1; 9 bases map to TRBD1. CDR1 SGHRS and CDR2 YFSETQ come from the germline V gene. V shed 1 base and J 8 bases; nucleotides not matched to a gene: 13. The CDR3 consists of 17 residues. The CDR3 DNA is TGCGCCAGCAGCTTGACCCCCCCGGGACAGGGAAAGGATGAGCAGTTCTTC. Its translation: CASSLTPPGQGKDEQFF.